The rows below give T cell receptor beta chains drawn from one sample of a study of identical twins. One entry per CDR3 protein, called by TCRdb with MiXCR from the 5' RACE reads. The sample has 1.5 million to 2 million distinct CDR3 sequences; roughly 35% are singletons. The sequenced sample consisted of cord blood. Receptors originate from a newborn girl in good health. Both conserved end residues are part of each CDR3. D genes are given only for firm matches. Part of the rows lack a size; the others show once, few, many or a class for expanded clones.

>-|15|TRBV29-1|TRBD2|TRBJ2-2
TGCAGCGTTGAGGGTCGCGGGAGTAGGACCGGGGAGCTGTTTTTT
CSVEGRGSRTGELFF
>-|16|TRBV24-1|TRBD2|TRBJ2-1
TGTGCCACCAGTGATTTTACTAAGCGGGGACGTGGTGAGCAGTTCTTC
CATSDFTKRGRGEQFF
>-|13|TRBV4-1|-|TRBJ2-7
TGCGCCAGCAGCCTTTTAACCTCCTACGAGCAGTACTTC
CASSLLTSYEQYF
>-|12|TRBV29-1|-|TRBJ2-1
TGCAGCGTTGCTGGGTGGACTGTCGAGCAGTTCTTC
CSVAGWTVEQFF
>-|13|TRBV20-1|TRBD2|TRBJ2-1
TGCAGTGCTCAAGCGGGAGGTGGGAATGAGCAGTTCTTC
CSAQAGGGNEQFF
>-|16|TRBV5-1|-|TRBJ2-3
TGCGCCAGCAGCTTGTTGGCGGGAAGGAGCACAGATACGCAGTATTTT
CASSLLAGRSTDTQYF
>-|16|TRBV6-6|TRBD1|TRBJ1-5
TGTGCCAGCAGTTACCAGAGGGACAGGAGATATCAGCCCCAGCATTTT
CASSYQRDRRYQPQHF
>few|13|TRBV20-1|-|TRBJ1-5
TGCAGTGCCGAGCCGGACGGCAATCAGCCCCAGCATTTT
CSAEPDGNQPQHF
>many|13|TRBV28|-|TRBJ2-7
TGTGCCAGCAAAAAGAGACCCAGCTACGAGCAGTACTTC
CASKKRPSYEQYF
>-|12|TRBV3-1|-|TRBJ2-1
TGTGCCAGCAGCCAAGATGTCAGTGAGCAGTTCTTC
CASSQDVSEQFF
>once|14|TRBV27|-|TRBJ2-7
TGTGCCTGCAGTTTTTCCCCGGACGGGTACGAGCAGTACTTC
CACSFSPDGYEQYF
>-|21|TRBV4-2|TRBD2|TRBJ2-1
TGTGCCAGCAGCCAAGACCCTCTAGCGGGGGAAGTGGCGAGCTCCTACAATGAGCAGTTCTTC
CASSQDPLAGEVASSYNEQFF
>-|13|TRBV20-1|-|TRBJ2-7
TGCAGTGCTCCCGGGAGCTCCTACAATGAGCAGTACTTC
CSAPGSSYNEQYF
>-|14|TRBV5-1|-|TRBJ2-7
TGCGCCAGCAGACCTGGACAGTCAGCCTACGAGCAGTACTTC
CASRPGQSAYEQYF
>few|11|TRBV20-1|-|TRBJ2-7
TGCAGTGCTGCTGGACCTACCGAGCAGTACTTC
CSAAGPTEQYF
>few|14|TRBV12-3/TRBV12-4|-|TRBJ2-1
TGTGCCAGCAGTTTGGTTAGGTACTCGGGTGAGCAGTTCTTC
CASSLVRYSGEQFF
>many|16|TRBV5-1|TRBD2|TRBJ2-3
TGCGCCAGCAGCTTTACTAGCGGGACCCGCACAGATACGCAGTATTTT
CASSFTSGTRTDTQYF
>-|17|TRBV3-1|-|TRBJ1-1
TGTGCCAGCAGCCAAGAACGGGGGCGGGGATGGGACACTGAAGCTTTCTTT
CASSQERGRGWDTEAFF
>many|12|TRBV29-1|-|TRBJ2-5
TGCAGCGTTGTTTCTAGGGAAGAGACCCAGTACTTC
CSVVSREETQYF
>-|16|TRBV24-1|TRBD2|TRBJ2-1
TGTGCCACCAGTGATTTGGGACTTAGCGGGAGACATGAGCAGTTCTTC
CATSDLGLSGRHEQFF
>-|13|TRBV27|-|TRBJ2-4
TGTGCCAGCCGGAGACTGGACAAAAACATTCAGTACTTC
CASRRLDKNIQYF
>-|14|TRBV5-5|-|TRBJ2-2
TGTGCCAGCAGCTTGGGACTGGACTACGGGGAGCTGTTTTTT
CASSLGLDYGELFF
>many|15|TRBV12-3/TRBV12-4|-|TRBJ1-2
TGTGCCAGCAGTTGGGGAGCCTTAGCTAACTATGGCTACACCTTC
CASSWGALANYGYTF
>-|15|TRBV7-2|-|TRBJ1-1
TGTGCCAGCAGCTTAGCGACCCGGGGTCAGACACGATCTTTCTTT
CASSLATRGQTRSFF
>-|16|TRBV25-1|-|TRBJ2-7
TGTGCCAGCAGTGATAAGAATAGGCCACTAGTGCATGAGCAGTACTTC
CASSDKNRPLVHEQYF
>many|13|TRBV27|-|TRBJ2-7
TGTGCCAGCAGTTTCGGAGACCGCTACGAGCAGTACTTC
CASSFGDRYEQYF
>few|13|TRBV6-6|-|TRBJ2-7
TGTGCCAGCGGCTTGGGCAGGGACTACGAGCAGTACTTC
CASGLGRDYEQYF
>few|10|TRBV29-1|-|TRBJ1-1
TGCAGCGGAGGGGACGTTGAAGCTTTCTTT
CSGGDVEAFF
>-|16|TRBV20-1|TRBD1|TRBJ2-1
TGCAGTGCTGATTCACCTAAGACAGGGTCTTACAATGAGCAGTTCTTC
CSADSPKTGSYNEQFF
>-|12|TRBV7-2|-|TRBJ2-7
TGTGCCAGAGGCGAGGCCTCCTACGAGCAGTACTTC
CARGEASYEQYF
>-|11|TRBV29-1|-|TRBJ1-2
TGCAGCGTTCGGGGAAACTATGGCTACACCTTC
CSVRGNYGYTF
>few|16|TRBV11-2|TRBD1|TRBJ2-1
TGTGCCAGCAGGAAGAGGGGACAGGGCTCCTACAATGAGCAGTTCTTC
CASRKRGQGSYNEQFF
>few|15|TRBV6-5|-|TRBJ1-5
TGTGCCAGCAGTTACTCAAAATCGGGCCGGCAGCCCCAGCATTTT
CASSYSKSGRQPQHF
>few|15|TRBV11-2|-|TRBJ2-7
TGTGCCAGCAGCTTATTGAGGGGATCGATCTACGAGCAGTACTTC
CASSLLRGSIYEQYF
>-|16|TRBV27|-|TRBJ2-2
TGTGCCAGCAGTTTAAGATTGTTCCAAGGCACCGGGGAGCTGTTTTTT
CASSLRLFQGTGELFF
>once|19|TRBV12-3/TRBV12-4|-|TRBJ2-3
TGTGCCAGCAGTACTACCGGGACGGTCAGGCGGGTGTTCACAGATACGCAGTATTTT
CASSTTGTVRRVFTDTQYF
>-|13|TRBV20-1|-|TRBJ1-2
TGCAGTGCTAGGGGCCCCTCAGCCTATGGCTACACCTTC
CSARGPSAYGYTF
>many|13|TRBV4-1|-|TRBJ1-2
TGTGCCAGCAGCCAAGGTGGGAACTATGGCTACACCTTC
CASSQGGNYGYTF
>-|19|TRBV28|TRBD1|TRBJ2-3
TGTGCCAGCAGTTTACCAAAACTCGGGGCAGGGGGCATCACAGATACGCAGTATTTT
CASSLPKLGAGGITDTQYF
>-|15|TRBV5-1|TRBD2|TRBJ2-1
TGCGCCAGCACTAACGGGACTAGCGGGGGCAATGAGCAGTTCTTC
CASTNGTSGGNEQFF
>-|14|TRBV19|-|TRBJ1-1
TGTGCCAGTACCCTACAGGCGGCAAACACTGAAGCTTTCTTT
CASTLQAANTEAFF
>-|17|TRBV3-1|TRBD2|TRBJ2-5
TGTGCCGGCAGCCGACTAGCGGGGGGGCGTATTGAAGAGACCCAGTACTTC
CAGSRLAGGRIEETQYF
>few|13|TRBV9|-|TRBJ1-1
TGTGCCAGCAGCGCCTCGGGGGGCTCTGAAGCTTTCTTT
CASSASGGSEAFF
>few|12|TRBV5-1|-|TRBJ2-4
TGCGCCAGCAGCATTTCGGGAGACATTCAGTACTTC
CASSISGDIQYF
>-|13|TRBV19|-|TRBJ2-3
TGTGCCAGTACAGGGTTGGGCACAGATACGCAGTATTTT
CASTGLGTDTQYF
>-|13|TRBV7-2|-|TRBJ2-5
TGTGCCAGCAGCGTCCTTCTCCAAGAGACCCAGTACTTC
CASSVLLQETQYF
>few|15|TRBV5-1|TRBD1|TRBJ2-1
TGCGCCAGCAGAAAGCCGGGACAGGGTATCGGTGAGCAGTTCTTC
CASRKPGQGIGEQFF
>-|14|TRBV9|-|TRBJ1-2
TGTGCCAGCAGCGCGGGACAACTCAACTATGGCTACACCTTC
CASSAGQLNYGYTF
>few|17|TRBV20-1|-|TRBJ1-5
TGCAGTGCTAGAGGGGGGAGGGAATACTGGAGCAATCAGCCCCAGCATTTT
CSARGGREYWSNQPQHF
>-|17|TRBV3-1|-|TRBJ2-1
TGTGCCAGCAGCCAAGGATTTACGGGAATTACCTACAATGAGCAGTTCTTC
CASSQGFTGITYNEQFF